This is a list of T cell receptor beta chains from one sample in a study of cytomegalovirus exposure and HLA in healthy donors. The protocol was immunoSEQ multiplex PCR, while the TCRdb copy is restricted to in-frame clones and leaves out a portion. The sample lists some 240,000 clones, around 90% seen once, with approximately 1.5% in the top ten. The sample consisted of PBMCs. These TCRs come from a girl aged 2-10 years in good health and CMV-seronegative. Each CDR3 is given with its conserved first and last residue. The D gene is left open where the match is weak. Some rows mark clone size as missing; the rest say once, few, many or name a class of expanded clone.

J | size | D | V | DNA | CDR3
TRBJ2-5 | NA | TRBD1 | TRBV4-1 | TGCGCCAGCAGCCAAGATAATAGGGACAGAGAGACCCAGTACTTC | CASSQDNRDRETQYF
TRBJ2-7 | once | TRBD1 | TRBV10-3 | TGTGCCACCCTCGGGACAGATACCTACGAGCAGTACTTC | CATLGTDTYEQYF
TRBJ2-1 | NA | TRBD2 | TRBV10-1 | TGCGCCAGCAGTGCGTTGACTAGCGGGGAAAACAATGAGCAGTTCTTC | CASSALTSGENNEQFF
TRBJ1-2 | NA | TRBD1 | TRBV6-1 | TGTGCCAGCAGTGAGACAGGGGGCGACTATGGCTACACCTTC | CASSETGGDYGYTF
TRBJ1-5 | NA | NA | TRBV5-1 | TGCGCCAGCAGCTTGGGGCAGGGGACTCAGCCCCAGCATTTT | CASSLGQGTQPQHF
TRBJ1-5 | NA | NA | TRBV6-1 | TGTGCCAGCAGTGAATCGGTAGGCAATCAGCCCCAGCATTTT | CASSESVGNQPQHF
TRBJ2-5 | NA | NA | TRBV18 | TGTGCCAGCTCACCAAGGACAGCGCAAGAGACCCAGTACTTC | CASSPRTAQETQYF
TRBJ2-7 | NA | NA | TRBV6-5 | TGTGCCAGCAGTCCCCAGGGGGGCTCCTACGAGCAGTACTTC | CASSPQGGSYEQYF
TRBJ1-1 | NA | NA | TRBV10-2 | TGCGCCAGCGGGACAAACACTGAAGCTTTCTTT | CASGTNTEAFF
TRBJ1-1 | few | TRBD1 | TRBV7-9 | TGTGCCAGCAGCAGAACGGGGACAGGGTCCAGTTTTCTAGCTTTCTTT | CASSRTGTGSSFLAFF
TRBJ1-5 | once | NA | TRBV6-1 | TGTGCCAGCAGTGAAGGGCCCGGCAATCAGCCCCAGCATTTT | CASSEGPGNQPQHF
TRBJ2-3 | NA | TRBD2 | TRBV25-1 | TGTGCCAGCAGTGTGGCGGGAGGAACAGATACGCAGTATTTT | CASSVAGGTDTQYF
TRBJ1-2 | NA | TRBD1 | TRBV27 | TGTGCCAGCAGGAATAGGGGACAGGTCCCTGGCTACACCTTC | CASRNRGQVPGYTF
TRBJ2-1 | NA | TRBD2 | TRBV29-1 | TGCAGCGTTGAAGAAGGAGCGGGGGGGCAAGTTTACAATGAGCAGTTCTTC | CSVEEGAGGQVYNEQFF
TRBJ2-5 | NA | TRBD1 | TRBV5-4 | TGTGCCAGCAGCTTTCCCAGCGGGGACAGGGGGAATCTAGAGCAGTACTTC | CASSFPSGDRGNLEQYF
TRBJ1-2 | NA | NA | TRBV21-1 | TGTGCCAGCAGGGAACAGGGATCTGGCTACACCTTC | CASREQGSGYTF
TRBJ2-7 | NA | TRBD1 | TRBV18 | TGTGCCAGCTCACCCGGACAGGGCGAAGGGACCTACGAGCAGTACTTC | CASSPGQGEGTYEQYF
TRBJ1-5 | NA | NA | TRBV7-8 | TGTGCCAGCAGCTTTAGTGGCAATCAGCCCCAGCATTTT | CASSFSGNQPQHF
TRBJ1-2 | NA | NA | TRBV5-4 | TGTGCCAGCAGCTTGACGGGTGTTAACTATGGCTACACCTTC | CASSLTGVNYGYTF
TRBJ2-7 | NA | NA | TRBV2 | TGTGCCAGCAGTGAATCAGGGTCCTACGAGCAGTACTTC | CASSESGSYEQYF
TRBJ1-4 | NA | TRBD1 | TRBV9 | TGTGCCAGCAGCGTGGGTCGAGGACAGGGAGGTGAAAAACTGTTTTTT | CASSVGRGQGGEKLFF
TRBJ2-6 | NA | NA | TRBV27 | TGTGCCAGCAGTTACCTGACAGGCCACTCTGGGGCCAACGTCCTGACTTTC | CASSYLTGHSGANVLTF
TRBJ1-5 | once | NA | TRBV4-1 | TGCGCCAGCAGTGGAATTCAGGGGTATCAGCCCCAGCATTTT | CASSGIQGYQPQHF
TRBJ2-1 | NA | NA | TRBV2 | TGTGCCAGCAGTCTGAGTGAGCAGTTCTTC | CASSLSEQFF
TRBJ2-1 | NA | NA | TRBV5-1 | TGCGCCAGCAGCTTGGACGGGAGTAGTGATGAGCAGTTCTTC | CASSLDGSSDEQFF